This TCR beta chain was sequenced in a study of control samples from healthy donors and cancer patients. This clone showed up just once. This CDR3 contains 15 residues. V shed 7 bases and J shed 3 bases, with 15 bases lying between them. Germline-derived CDR1 and CDR2 are MGHDK and SYGVNS. TCRdb's copy holds only in-frame clones and misses some; the assay was immunoSEQ multiplex PCR. Counted here are 100,000 to 150,000 clones, 80% to 95% occurring once; the ten biggest clones make up 5.5%. The chain has TRBV25-1 and TRBJ2-2, with D possibly called TRBD1 or TRBD2 (5 bases each). The sample was blood. The clonotype was recovered from a man aged 18-30 years in good health. The CDR3 DNA reads as TGTGCCAGCAAAGGATGGGACCAATACACCGGGGAGCTGTTTTTT. It is translated as CASKGWDQYTGELFF.